This section outlines one T cell receptor beta chain sequence together with its context. This sample stems from a study of cytomegalovirus exposure and HLA in healthy donors. The CDR3 extends over 12 amino acids. Per the germline V gene, CDR1 is MGHDK and CDR2 is SYGVNS. Between the trimmed V and J ends, which lost 8 bases and 2 bases, there was a span of 9 bases. Primers for the PCR totalled 60 Vbeta and 13 Jbeta. Clones were sequenced by immunoSEQ multiplex PCR, and TCRdb holds only the in-frame ones, with some missing. This table holds some 60,000 clones. The gene calls are TRBV25-1 and TRBJ1-2, with D perhaps matching TRBD1 (5 bases). Sequencing was done on a sample of PBMCs. This clonotype originated in a man aged 30 to 45 in good health and CMV-seropositive. CDR3 residues: CASAQGNYGYTF. The CDR3 region has the DNA TGTGCCAGCGCTCAGGGCAACTATGGCTACACCTTC.